Described below is a single T cell receptor beta chain sequence and its context. Its antigen is still unknown. TCRdb analysed the reads with MiXCR anew, one entry per CDR3 protein. This sample yields 550,000 to 700,000 distinct CDR3 sequences, of which roughly 43% are seen a single time; around 48% belongs to the top ten. These data come from a study of T cell repertoires in cytomegalovirus infection. CDR1 and CDR2 (germline): LNHDA, SQIVND (reference sequence). V gave up 4 bases and J gave up 2 bases, with 8 bases separating them. CDR3 length: 14 amino acids. The genes are TRBV19 and TRBJ2-2; D is uncertain. The specimen was cultured PBMCs, collected from culture after CMV antigen stimulation. The TCR originated in a human donor in good health (CMV status not recorded). Some clones in this sample may be carry-over from other donors' samples. CDR3 sequence: CASSRPGNTGELFF. Here the CDR3 DNA reads TGTGCCAGTAGTAGGCCGGGTAACACCGGGGAGCTGTTTTTT.